One and the same sample provided the 12 T cell receptor beta chains below, sequenced in a study of blood T cell repertoires in COVID-19. Sequencing was performed with immunoSEQ multiplex PCR; in TCRdb, only in-frame clones are kept and a portion is missing. The table lists roughly 150,000 clones, 80% to 90% of them singletons. The sequenced sample was peripheral blood. Source of these receptors: a man in his sixties with acute or convalescent COVID-19.

The V gene is TRBV19, the J gene TRBJ2-1; 10 bases agree with TRBD2. The V gene's germline CDR1 is LNHDA and CDR2 SQIVND (reference sequence). Losses at the gene ends were 8 bases for V and 7 bases for J; bases not matched to a gene: 8. This CDR3 contains 14 residues. The CDR3 loop reads CASAITTSGNEQFF. For the CDR3, the DNA is TGTGCCAGTGCCATAACGACTAGCGGGAATGAGCAGTTCTTC.

The gene calls are TRBV19 and TRBJ1-1; D possibly corresponds to TRBD1 (5 bases). V was pared by 3 bases and J by 4 bases, with 18 bases between. The CDR3 has 16 residues. Germline CDR1 reads LNHDA; CDR2 reads SQIVND (reference sequence). The CDR3 protein is CASSIPPHDRGTEAFF. The CDR3 nucleotides are TGTGCCAGTAGTATCCCCCCACACGACAGAGGCACTGAAGCTTTCTTT.

The V and J genes are TRBV2 and TRBJ1-2, with TRBD1 matching 7 bases. The junction had 23 bases not matched to a gene; V was cut back by 4 bases and J by 0 bases. This CDR3 region has 21 residues. Germline values: CDR1 SNHLY, CDR2 FYNNEI. CDR3 coding DNA: TGTGCCAGCAGTGGGGCCAAGAAGACGGACATTCCAGGGGGGTCTAACTATGGCTACACCTTC. Translation gives CASSGAKKTDIPGGSNYGYTF.

The CDR3 nucleotides read TGTGCCAGCAGCCAACTCTCTGGAAACACCATATATTTT. Translating gives CASSQLSGNTIYF. The chain recombines TRBV12-3 or TRBV12-4 with TRBJ1-3; no definite D call. Trimming cost V 6 bases and J 0 bases, with 6 bases left between them. The CDR3 has 13 amino acids.

The chain combines TRBV18 with TRBJ1-2; no reliable D call. This CDR3 contains 13 residues. The germline V gene has CDR1 KGHSH and CDR2 LQKENI. V shed 1 base and J shed 7 bases, with 10 bases lying between them. This chain's CDR3 is CASSPLTGSGYTF. The CDR3 region has the DNA TGTGCCAGCTCACCACTCACGGGTTCTGGCTACACCTTC.

J is TRBJ1-2 and V is TRBV20-1; tentative D call: TRBD1 (6 bases). V lost 6 bases to trimming and J lost 5 bases, with 10 bases between them. The CDR3 spans 11 residues. The germline gives CDR1 DFQATT, CDR2 SNEGSKA (reference sequence). CDR3 DNA: TGCAGTGCATACACAGGGTATGGCTACACCTTC. Its translation is CSAYTGYGYTF.

The rearrangement joins TRBV18 to TRBJ2-7; the match to TRBD1 covers 7 bases. The CDR3 has 14 amino acids. Germline V gives CDR1 KGHSH, CDR2 LQKENI. The trim removed 6 bases at V and 4 bases at J, leaving 9 bases unmatched. For the CDR3, the DNA is TGTGCCAGCTCCCAGGGACAGAGAATTTACGAGCAGTACTTC. Translating it yields CASSQGQRIYEQYF.

The chain carries TRBV7-9 and TRBJ2-3, with D perhaps matching TRBD1 (6 bases). The CDR3 is 15 amino acids. Germline V CDR1 and CDR2: SEHNR, FQNEAQ (reference sequence). V dropped 4 bases and J dropped 0 bases, with 11 bases sitting between them. The CDR3 DNA follows: TGTGCCAGCAGCTCGTACAGGGTTAGCACAGATACGCAGTATTTT. Translated: CASSSYRVSTDTQYF.

The chain employs TRBV6-1 and TRBJ1-2; possibly TRBD1 for D (6 bases). V lost 3 bases and J lost 6, with 20 bases in between. From germline, CDR1 is MNHNS and CDR2 SASEGT. This CDR3 contains 16 residues. The CDR3 nucleotides are TGTGCCAGCAGTGATAGGGGGGGAGGGGGAAGGGATGGCTACACCTTC. Translating gives CASSDRGGGGRDGYTF.

The chain joins TRBV21-1 to TRBJ2-2; no DNA check was done on the table's D call, TRBD1. TRBV21-1 is noted as a pseudogene. This CDR3 has 16 amino acids. The CDR3: CASSKVWQDCTGELFF. The CDR3 DNA is TGTGCCAGCAGCAAAGTGTGGCAGGATTGCACCGGGGAGCTGTTTTTT.

J is TRBJ2-7 and V is TRBV20-1, with D possibly being TRBD1 (6 bases). From germline, CDR1 is DFQATT and CDR2 SNEGSKA (reference sequence). The V gene lost 3 bases and the J gene lost 6 bases, with 15 bases spanning the gap. The CDR3 covers 13 residues. The CDR3 bases are TGCAGTGCTAGTGGTAGGGGGTTGGGCGAGCAGTACTTC. Protein product: CSASGRGLGEQYF.

The chain employs TRBV29-1 and TRBJ2-3, with 10 bases lining up with TRBD2. Germline lookup yields CDR1 SQVTM and CDR2 ANQGSEA. The CDR3 runs to 15 residues. Unmatched junction bases numbered 7, after V lost 6 bases and J lost 1 base. The CDR3 DNA reads as TGCAGCGTAGCCGACCTAGCGGGAGGCACAGATACGCAGTATTTT. Its protein is CSVADLAGGTDTQYF.